The 18 T cell receptor beta chains reported below all come from one sample, sequenced in a study of regulatory T cells in long-lasting Graves disease. The time point here: persistent/refractory GD, antithyroid drugs over 5 years with positive TRAb. Isolated PBMC RNA provided the starting material for the TCR library. The authors built TCR beta libraries using iRepertoire HTBI primers and Arm-PCR of CDR3 regions. TCRdb reanalysed the multiplex PCR reads using MiXCR and keeps one entry per CDR3 protein. The sample lists roughly 450,000 distinct CDR3 sequences; roughly 20% were seen once. This sample comprised peripheral blood mononuclear cells (PBMCs), obtained when the disease was refractory, from a patient treated with antithyroid drugs. These receptors came from a female donor with Graves disease.

This clonotype was detected a few times. The V call is TRBV4-1, the J call TRBJ1-1, with TRBD1 matching 7 bases. The V gene end was trimmed by 5 bases and the J gene end by 5 bases; junction bases not matched to a gene: 11. CDR1 and CDR2 from the germline V gene are MGHRA and YSYEKL. The CDR3 is made up of 15 amino acids. The CDR3: CASSTRQGAGTEAFF. In nucleotides, the CDR3 is TGCGCCAGCAGCACCCGACAGGGTGCTGGTACTGAAGCTTTCTTT.

In its sample, this clonotype was seen many times. The chain carries TRBV28 and TRBJ2-7; perhaps D is TRBD1 or TRBD2 (5 bases each). The CDR3 is made up of 14 amino acids. Trimming removed 3 bases from V and 4 bases from J, with 13 bases in between. The germline V gene encodes CDR1 MDHEN and CDR2 SYDVKM. The CDR3 reads CASSFRPREYEQYF. CDR3 coding DNA: TGTGCCAGCAGTTTTAGGCCCAGGGAGTACGAGCAGTACTTC.

This clonotype was recorded at least ten times. The chain uses TRBV19 and TRBJ1-1; D gene ambiguous. Deletions cut 3 bases from V and 4 bases from J, with 12 bases between. The CDR3 extends over 14 amino acids. Germline CDR1 reads LNHDA; CDR2 reads SQIVND (reference sequence). CDR3 sequence reads: CASSILGYSTEAFF. DNA for the CDR3: TGTGCCAGTAGTATCCTGGGGTACAGCACTGAAGCTTTCTTT.

This clonotype was observed a handful of times. This chain connects TRBV5-4 to TRBJ1-1, with D possibly matching TRBD1 (6 bases). The CDR3 consists of 15 residues. V was trimmed by 6 bases and J by 1 base, leaving 16 bases between them. Looked up from germline, CDR1 is SGHNT and CDR2 is YYREEE (reference sequence). The DNA of the CDR3 is TGTGCCAGCACGCAGGGGATCTCGAAGAACACTGAAGCTTTCTTT. It is translated as CASTQGISKNTEAFF.

In regard to this clonotype: A much larger clone lies one base from this, so it may be a read error. V usage is TRBV12-3 or TRBV12-4 and J usage is TRBJ2-7; 12 bases are shared with TRBD1. This CDR3 spans 14 amino acids. The trim removed 6 bases at V and 6 bases at J, leaving 6 bases unmatched. CDR3 nucleotide sequence: TGTGCCAGCAGATCGGGACAGGGGGCCGTCGAGCAGTACTTC. Translated, it gives CASRSGQGAVEQYF.

This clonotype came up many times. V is TRBV11-2 and J is TRBJ1-1; unclear D gene. The CDR3 runs 13 residues. Per germline, CDR1 SGHAT and CDR2 FQNNGV. Trimming stripped 2 bases from V and 3 bases from J, with 7 bases between. Here the CDR3 reads CASSLIPHTEAFF. As DNA, the CDR3 is TGTGCCAGCAGCTTAATCCCTCACACTGAAGCTTTCTTT. The full variable domain, completed using reference TRBV11-2 and TRBJ1-1, is EAGVAQSPRYKIIEKRQSVAFWCNPISGHATLYWYQQILGQGPKLLIQFQNNGVVDDSQLPKDRFSAERLKGVDSTLKIQPAKLEDSAVYLCASSLIPHTEAFFGQGTRLTVV.

This clonotype has at least ten counts. This chain links TRBV6-5 with TRBJ1-2; no reliable D call. Looked up from germline, CDR1 is MNHEY and CDR2 is SVGAGI. This CDR3 contains 14 residues. The V gene lost 0 bases and the J gene lost 0 bases, with 5 bases spanning the gap. CDR3 sequence (DNA): TGTGCCAGCAGTTACTCGGCGGCTAACTATGGCTACACCTTC. Protein product: CASSYSAANYGYTF.

This clonotype was detected ten times or more. V usage is TRBV28 and J usage is TRBJ1-2; perhaps TRBD1 as D (6 bases). The CDR3 totals 13 residues. V lost 6 bases and J lost 7, with 15 bases in between. Germline CDR1 is MDHEN and CDR2 is SYDVKM. The CDR3 DNA reads TGTGCCAGCAGCCTGGGACATCTAGGTGGCTACACCTTC. Encoded protein: CASSLGHLGGYTF.

This clonotype was counted many times. The V call is TRBV6-1, the J call TRBJ1-2; the D is unclear. Deletions cut 6 bases from V and 4 bases from J, with 9 bases between. CDR1 and CDR2 (germline): MNHNS, SASEGT. The CDR3 has 12 amino acids. The CDR3 bases are TGTGCCAGCAGAGACCTTCTCTATGGCTACACCTTC. Translation: CASRDLLYGYTF.

This clonotype was picked up many times. The rearrangement joins TRBV12-3 or TRBV12-4 to TRBJ2-7, with D possibly TRBD1 on 5 matching bases. V was pared by 3 bases and J by 4 bases, with 7 bases between. The length of the CDR3 is 12 residues. In DNA form, the CDR3 reads TGTGCCAGCAGTTTCGGACATTACGAGCAGTACTTC. Translated, it gives CASSFGHYEQYF.

Many counts were recorded for this clonotype. The chain couples TRBV7-8 to TRBJ2-5, with no clear D. The V and J ends lost 5 bases and 7 bases respectively, with 14 bases between them. The CDR3 has 13 amino acids. Germline V gives CDR1 SGHVS, CDR2 FQNEAQ. CDR3 amino acids: CASSPRVSRTQYF. In nucleotides, the CDR3 is TGTGCCAGCAGCCCACGGGTCTCACGGACCCAGTACTTC.

This clonotype was observed at least ten times. This sequence joins TRBV29-1 and TRBJ1-1; no definite D call. Looked up from germline, CDR1 is SQVTM and CDR2 is ANQGSEA. Trimming pared 4 bases from V and 0 bases from J, leaving 18 bases between. The CDR3 has 16 residues. CDR3 sequence (DNA): TGCAGCGTTGGCCCGTTGAGGTCTCGTGTGAACACTGAAGCTTTCTTT. It codes for CSVGPLRSRVNTEAFF.

This clonotype has at least ten counts. V is TRBV6-1 and J is TRBJ2-7; TRBD2 might be the D (5 bases). V dropped 6 bases and J dropped 0 bases, with 12 bases sitting between them. Germline loops: CDR1 MNHNS, CDR2 SASEGT. The CDR3 sequence is 14 residues long. The CDR3 coding sequence is TGTGCCAGCAGAGAGGCGGGTCTCTCCTACGAGCAGTACTTC. Translation gives CASREAGLSYEQYF.

This clonotype was picked up a small number of times. The CDR3 region is CASSQAPGGGYTF. CDR3 sequence (DNA): TGCGCCAGCAGCCAAGCTCCAGGGGGGGGCTACACCTTC. This chain uses TRBV4-1 with TRBJ1-2; 7 bases are shared with TRBD1. The V segment lost 1 base and the J segment 8 bases; nucleotides outside the gene matches: 4. Germline V lookup: CDR1 MGHRA, CDR2 YSYEKL. This CDR3 is built from 13 residues.

The chain joins TRBV6-1 to TRBJ2-2; either TRBD1 or TRBD2 may fit D (7 bases each). The V gene's germline CDR1 is MNHNS and CDR2 SASEGT. The V and J ends lost 8 bases and 1 base respectively, with 17 bases between them. The CDR3 extends over 16 amino acids. The CDR3 coding sequence is TGTGCCAGCCGTGCAGGGGGAGGGGTGAACACCGGGGAGCTGTTTTTT. Translated, it gives CASRAGGGVNTGELFF.

The table lists this clonotype with a few counts. This rearrangement joins TRBV7-4 to TRBJ1-5; D gene ambiguous. Germline CDR1 SGHVT, CDR2 SQSDAQ. This CDR3 is 16 amino acids long. V lost 1 base and J 0 bases, leaving 10 bases between the germline ends. The CDR3 DNA is TGTGCCAGCAGCTTAGGACGGCTGTATAGCAATCAGCCCCAGCATTTT. The encoded protein is CASSLGRLYSNQPQHF.

This clonotype was counted at least ten times. One end of the junction varies from germline; a read error may be responsible. The rearrangement links TRBV2 to TRBJ2-1, with 7 bases fitting TRBD1. Germline values: CDR1 SNHLY, CDR2 FYNNEI. This CDR3 is built from 15 residues. The CDR3 spells CASSEVGTDYDEQFF. In nucleotides, the CDR3 is TGTGCCAGCAGTGAAGTCGGGACAGACTACGATGAGCAGTTCTTC.

The rearrangement links TRBV6-2 or TRBV6-3 to TRBJ1-2, with no clear D. The germline V gene encodes CDR1 MNHEY and CDR2 SVGEGT. This CDR3 contains 15 residues. Trimming pared 5 bases from V and 1 base from J, leaving 14 bases between. The CDR3 nucleotides are TGTGCCAGCAGTCCTACCCACGCGGTTAACTATGGCTACACCTTC. Translated: CASSPTHAVNYGYTF.